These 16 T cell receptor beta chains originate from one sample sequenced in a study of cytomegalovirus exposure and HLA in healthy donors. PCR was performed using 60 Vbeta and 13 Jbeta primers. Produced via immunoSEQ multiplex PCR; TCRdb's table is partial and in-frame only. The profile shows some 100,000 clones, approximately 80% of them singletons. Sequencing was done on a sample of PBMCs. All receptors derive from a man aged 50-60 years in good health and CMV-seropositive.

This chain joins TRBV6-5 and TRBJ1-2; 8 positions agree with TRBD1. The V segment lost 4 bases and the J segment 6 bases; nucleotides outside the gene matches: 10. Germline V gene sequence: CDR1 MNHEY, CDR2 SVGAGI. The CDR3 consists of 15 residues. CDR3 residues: CASSWTGTTPNGYTF. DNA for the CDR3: TGTGCCAGCAGTTGGACAGGGACTACCCCTAATGGCTACACCTTC.

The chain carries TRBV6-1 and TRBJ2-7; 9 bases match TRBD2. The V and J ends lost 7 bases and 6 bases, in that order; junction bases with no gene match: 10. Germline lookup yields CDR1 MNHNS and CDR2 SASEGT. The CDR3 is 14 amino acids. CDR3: CASISAGAGGEQYF. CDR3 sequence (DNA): TGTGCCAGCATTTCAGCGGGAGCGGGAGGCGAGCAGTACTTC.

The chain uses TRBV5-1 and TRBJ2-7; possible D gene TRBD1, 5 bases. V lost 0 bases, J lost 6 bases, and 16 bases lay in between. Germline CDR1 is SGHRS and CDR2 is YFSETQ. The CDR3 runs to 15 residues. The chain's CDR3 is CASSLGGSGSIEQYF. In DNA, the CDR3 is TGCGCCAGCAGCTTGGGGGGCAGTGGAAGTATCGAGCAGTACTTC.

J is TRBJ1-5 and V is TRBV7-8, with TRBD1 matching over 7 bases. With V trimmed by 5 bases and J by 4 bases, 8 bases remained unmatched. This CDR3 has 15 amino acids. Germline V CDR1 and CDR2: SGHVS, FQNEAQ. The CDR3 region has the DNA TGTGCCAGCAGCCCATCCGGGACAGCTAATCAGCCCCAGCATTTT. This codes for CASSPSGTANQPQHF.

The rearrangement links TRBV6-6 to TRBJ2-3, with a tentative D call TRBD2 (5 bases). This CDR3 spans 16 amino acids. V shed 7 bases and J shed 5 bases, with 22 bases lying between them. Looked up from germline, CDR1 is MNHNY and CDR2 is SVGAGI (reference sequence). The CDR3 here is CASTPRSGVALDTQYF. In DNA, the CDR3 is TGTGCCAGCACCCCTAGGTCCGGGGTAGCGTTAGATACGCAGTATTTT.

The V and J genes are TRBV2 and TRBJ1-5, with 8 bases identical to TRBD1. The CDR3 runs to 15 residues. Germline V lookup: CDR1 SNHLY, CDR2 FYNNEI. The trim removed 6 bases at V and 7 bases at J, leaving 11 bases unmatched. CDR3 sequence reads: CASRVGQGTGQPQHF. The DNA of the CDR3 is TGTGCCAGCAGAGTTGGACAGGGTACTGGGCAGCCCCAGCATTTT.

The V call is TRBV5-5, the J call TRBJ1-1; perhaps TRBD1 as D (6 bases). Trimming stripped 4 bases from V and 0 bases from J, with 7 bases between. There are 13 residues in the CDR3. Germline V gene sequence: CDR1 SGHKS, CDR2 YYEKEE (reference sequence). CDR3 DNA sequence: TGTGCCAGCAGCCGGACAGTGAACACTGAAGCTTTCTTT. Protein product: CASSRTVNTEAFF. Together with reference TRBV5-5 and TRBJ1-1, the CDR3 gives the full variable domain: DAGVTQSPTHLIKTRGQQVTLRCSPISGHKSVSWYQQVLGQGPQFIFQYYEKEERGRGNFPDRFSARQFPNYSSELNVNALLLGDSALYLCASSRTVNTEAFFGQGTRLTVV.

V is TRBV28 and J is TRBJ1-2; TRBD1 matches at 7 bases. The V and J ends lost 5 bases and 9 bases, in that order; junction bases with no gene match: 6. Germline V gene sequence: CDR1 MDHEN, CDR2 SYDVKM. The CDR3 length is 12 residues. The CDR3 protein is CASSPRGVRYTF. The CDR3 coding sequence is TGTGCCAGCAGTCCCAGGGGGGTTCGCTACACCTTC.

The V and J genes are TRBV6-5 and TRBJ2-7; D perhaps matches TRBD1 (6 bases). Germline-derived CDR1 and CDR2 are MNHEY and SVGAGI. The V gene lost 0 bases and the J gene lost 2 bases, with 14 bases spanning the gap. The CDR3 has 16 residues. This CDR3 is CASSYSSGKGAYEQYF. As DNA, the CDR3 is TGTGCCAGCAGTTACTCGAGTGGGAAGGGGGCCTACGAGCAGTACTTC.

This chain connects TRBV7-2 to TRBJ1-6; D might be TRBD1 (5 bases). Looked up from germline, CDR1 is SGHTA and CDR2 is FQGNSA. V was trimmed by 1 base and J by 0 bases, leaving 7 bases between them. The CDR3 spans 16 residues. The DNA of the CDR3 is TGTGCCAGCAGCTTAGGACAGAGCTCCTATAATTCACCCCTCCACTTT. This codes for CASSLGQSSYNSPLHF. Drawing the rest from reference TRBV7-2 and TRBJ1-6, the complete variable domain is GAGVSQSPSNKVTEKGKDVELRCDPISGHTALYWYRQSLGQGLEFLIYFQGNSAPDKSGLPSDRFSAERTGGSVSTLTIQRTQQEDSAVYLCASSLGQSSYNSPLHFGNGTRLTVT.

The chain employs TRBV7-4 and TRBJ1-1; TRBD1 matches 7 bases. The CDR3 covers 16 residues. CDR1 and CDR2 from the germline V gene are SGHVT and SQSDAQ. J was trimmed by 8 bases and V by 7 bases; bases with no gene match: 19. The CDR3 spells CASTQGGFESRREAFF. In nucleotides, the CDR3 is TGTGCCAGCACCCAGGGGGGCTTCGAGTCCCGCAGGGAAGCTTTCTTT.

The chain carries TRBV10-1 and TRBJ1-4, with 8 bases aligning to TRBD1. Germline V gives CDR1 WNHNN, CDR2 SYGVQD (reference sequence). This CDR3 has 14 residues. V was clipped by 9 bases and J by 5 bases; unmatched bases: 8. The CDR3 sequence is CARGTGTGNEKLFF. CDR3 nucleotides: TGCGCCAGGGGGACTGGGACAGGAAATGAAAAACTGTTTTTT.

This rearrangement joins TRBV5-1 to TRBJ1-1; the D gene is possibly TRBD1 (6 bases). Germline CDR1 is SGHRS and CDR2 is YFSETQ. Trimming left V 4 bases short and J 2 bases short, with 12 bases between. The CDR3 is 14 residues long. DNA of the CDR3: TGCGCCAGCAGCGAACAGGGTACCAACACTGAAGCTTTCTTT. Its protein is CASSEQGTNTEAFF.

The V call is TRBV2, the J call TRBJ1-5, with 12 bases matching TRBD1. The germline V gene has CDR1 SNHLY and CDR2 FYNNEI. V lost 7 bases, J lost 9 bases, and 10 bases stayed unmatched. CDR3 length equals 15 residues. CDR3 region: CASTLKGTGGRPQHF. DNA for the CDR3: TGTGCCAGCACCCTCAAGGGGACAGGGGGCAGGCCCCAGCATTTT.

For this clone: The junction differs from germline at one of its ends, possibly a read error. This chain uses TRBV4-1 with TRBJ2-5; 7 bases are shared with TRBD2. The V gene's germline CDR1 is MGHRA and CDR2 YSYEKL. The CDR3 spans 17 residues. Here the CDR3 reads CASSQYGGGTPAESQYF. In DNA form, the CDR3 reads TGCGCCAGCAGCCAGTATGGGGGGGGGACGCCGGCAGAGAGCCAGTACTTC.

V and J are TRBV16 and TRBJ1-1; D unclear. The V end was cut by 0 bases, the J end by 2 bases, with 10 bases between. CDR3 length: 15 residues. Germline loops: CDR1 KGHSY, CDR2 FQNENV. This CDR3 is CASSQSAGLNTEAFF. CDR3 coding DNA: TGTGCCAGCAGCCAATCAGCGGGCCTCAACACTGAAGCTTTCTTT.